This is a list of T cell receptor beta chains from one sample in a study of T cell repertoires in cytomegalovirus infection. From the reads, TCRdb called clonotypes with MiXCR, one entry per CDR3 protein. The profile shows about 210,000 distinct CDR3 sequences, roughly 6.5% of them singletons. The specimen was PBMCs. The receptors originated from a human donor in good health (CMV status not recorded). Some clones in this sample may be carry-over from other donors' samples. Both conserved end residues are part of each CDR3. A D gene is named only where the DNA matches it firmly. Clone size is given for some rows only: seen once, a few or many times, or a class if the clone is expanded.

size	length	D	V	J	DNA	CDR3
many	18	-	TRBV4-3	TRBJ2-4	TGCGCCAGCAGCCAAGAAACCGTACACGCCATAGCCAAAAACATTCAGTACTTC	CASSQETVHAIAKNIQYF
many	11	-	TRBV12-5	TRBJ1-5	TGTGCTAGTGGCCTTGCTGAGCCCCAGCATTTT	CASGLAEPQHF
-	14	-	TRBV6-2/TRBV6-3	TRBJ2-3	TGTGCCAGCAGTTTCGTCGGGGGAGTGGATACGCAGTATTTT	CASSFVGGVDTQYF
many	14	-	TRBV7-3	TRBJ1-6	TGTGCCAGCAGCTTAGATGGAGATAATTCACCCCTCCACTTT	CASSLDGDNSPLHF
many	15	TRBD1	TRBV12-3/TRBV12-4	TRBJ1-5	TGTGCCAGCAGTTCCTCCGGGACAGCCAATCAGCCCCAGCATTTT	CASSSSGTANQPQHF
many	15	-	TRBV29-1	TRBJ2-1	TGCAGCGTTGAAGATTTTGACAGCTCCTACAATGAGCAGTTCTTC	CSVEDFDSSYNEQFF
many	13	-	TRBV7-2	TRBJ2-5	TGTGCCAGCTGCCTGTGGGGTGGGGAGACCCAGTACTTC	CASCLWGGETQYF
many	14	-	TRBV6-1	TRBJ2-6	TGTGCCAGCAGTGCGGTCTCTGGGGCCAACGTCCTGACTTTC	CASSAVSGANVLTF
many	14	-	TRBV7-2	TRBJ2-7	TGTGCCAGCAGCTCAGGACTCTATGTCTCCGAGCAGTACTTC	CASSSGLYVSEQYF
many	12	-	TRBV29-1	TRBJ1-1	TGCAGCGGGGACGATGCGCCCACTGAAGCTTTCTTT	CSGDDAPTEAFF
many	15	-	TRBV7-2	TRBJ1-3	TGTGCCAGCAGCAACCGGGACGTGACTGGAAACACCATATATTTT	CASSNRDVTGNTIYF
many	12	-	TRBV19	TRBJ2-1	-	CASSTSGNEQFF
many	12	-	TRBV25-1	TRBJ2-3	TGTGCCAGCAGTGACTACACAGATACGCAGTATTTT	CASSDYTDTQYF
many	15	-	TRBV29-1	TRBJ2-3	TGCAGATGCCGTCGGACTCGATTTTACACAGATACGCAGTATTTT	CRCRRTRFYTDTQYF
-	13	-	TRBV19	TRBJ2-7	TGTGCCAGTAGTATACGTAAAGACTACGAGCAGTACTTC	CASSIRKDYEQYF
many	16	-	TRBV6-6	TRBJ1-1	TGTGCCAGCAGTTACCCCACACAGGGATGGAACACTGAAGCTTTCTTT	CASSYPTQGWNTEAFF
many	14	TRBD1	TRBV29-1	TRBJ1-2	TGCAGCGTGAGACAGGGGGCGATTACGAGAGGCTACACCTTC	CSVRQGAITRGYTF
many	13	-	TRBV7-2	TRBJ1-1	TGTGCCAGCAGCTTAGCTCCCAAGGTGGAAGCTTTCTTT	CASSLAPKVEAFF
many	17	TRBD1	TRBV29-1	TRBJ2-6	TGCAGCGTTCCAGCCGGGACAGGGAGAGCAGGGGCCAACGTCCTGACTTTC	CSVPAGTGRAGANVLTF
many	14	-	TRBV7-2	TRBJ2-2	TGTGCCAGCAGCCTCCGACTAGTCACCGGGGAGCTGTTTTTT	CASSLRLVTGELFF
many	13	-	TRBV19	TRBJ1-2	TGTGCCAGTAGTCCCGACAGCTACTATGGCTACACCTTC	CASSPDSYYGYTF
many	16	-	TRBV7-3	TRBJ2-1	TGTGCCAGCAGCACCACTCCGAGCTCGGGCTACAATGAGCAGTTCTTC	CASSTTPSSGYNEQFF
many	13	-	TRBV18	TRBJ1-1	TGTGCCAGCTCCCCCGTCTGGACCACTGAAGCTTTCTTT	CASSPVWTTEAFF
many	20	-	TRBV12-3/TRBV12-4	TRBJ1-1	TGTGCCAGCAGTTTACACCTCTCCGGGACTAGGAAACAAGTGAACACTGAAGCTTTCTTT	CASSLHLSGTRKQVNTEAFF
few	13	-	TRBV7-8	TRBJ1-1	TGTGCCAGCAGCTTATTAACGAACACTGAAGCTTTCTTT	CASSLLTNTEAFF
-	14	-	TRBV5-4	TRBJ2-1	TGTGCCAGCAGCTTACCGGGACTGATCAATGAGCAGTTCTTC	CASSLPGLINEQFF
many	14	-	TRBV12-3/TRBV12-4	TRBJ2-7	TGTGCCAGCAGTTTAGACAGGGCCCCGGACGAGCAGTACTTC	CASSLDRAPDEQYF
many	15	-	TRBV6-2/TRBV6-3	TRBJ2-3	TGTGCCAGCAACCTGGGCCAGAGGGGCACAGATACGCAGTATTTT	CASNLGQRGTDTQYF
few	13	-	TRBV28	TRBJ1-1	TGTGCCAGCATCACTCCGGTGGCAGGGCAAGCTTTCTTT	CASITPVAGQAFF
-	14	-	TRBV20-1	TRBJ2-6	TGCAGTGCTTTGGGGGTTAGTGGGGCCAACGTCCTGACTTTC	CSALGVSGANVLTF
many	14	TRBD2	TRBV7-2	TRBJ2-5	TGTGCCAGCAGCTTAGGAGCGGGGAAAGAGACCCAGTACTTC	CASSLGAGKETQYF
many	15	-	TRBV7-2	TRBJ2-4	TGTGCCAGCAGCAAAGGGAAGACTGAGCAAAACATTCAGTACTTC	CASSKGKTEQNIQYF
few	12	-	TRBV29-1	TRBJ2-4	TGCAGCGGTACAGGGGGGGGTAACATTCAGTACTTC	CSGTGGGNIQYF
many	14	-	TRBV7-2	TRBJ2-5	TGTGCCAGCAGGACTGGCGGGGCCCAAGAGACCCAGTACTTC	CASRTGGAQETQYF
-	13	-	TRBV20-1	TRBJ2-5	TGCAGTGCTAGAGATGGGCTTCACGGGACCCAGTACTTC	CSARDGLHGTQYF
many	15	-	TRBV7-2	TRBJ1-5	TGTGCCAGCAGCTTAGCGGTCGGCTCCATGAGTGTCCAGCATTTT	CASSLAVGSMSVQHF
-	16	-	TRBV20-1	TRBJ2-1	TGCAGTGCTAGACCTATTCAGGGGCCGCGCTACAATGAGCAGTTCTTC	CSARPIQGPRYNEQFF
many	13	-	TRBV7-2	TRBJ2-7	TGTGCCAGCCTAGGGTCCGGTTCCTACGAGCAGTACTTC	CASLGSGSYEQYF
few	13	-	TRBV2	TRBJ1-5	TGTGCCAGCAGTGATGTCAGGGATCAGCCCCAGCATTTT	CASSDVRDQPQHF
few	17	TRBD2	TRBV20-1	TRBJ2-3	TGCAGTGCGCCCTCAGCGGGGGGTAGATCTAGCACAGATACGCAGTATTTT	CSAPSAGGRSSTDTQYF
many	12	-	TRBV7-2	TRBJ2-5	TGTGCCAGCAGCTTAGTCGGGCCCAACCTCCTCTTC	CASSLVGPNLLF
many	15	TRBD1	TRBV6-1	TRBJ2-4	TGTGCCAGCACTTGGGACAGGGGAGCCAAAAACATTCAGTACTTC	CASTWDRGAKNIQYF
many	15	-	TRBV7-2	TRBJ1-5	TGTGCCAGCAGCCTAGGCCCGGGGTCGGGGCAGCCCCAGCATTTT	CASSLGPGSGQPQHF
many	15	-	TRBV7-9	TRBJ1-2	TGTGCCAGCAGCCTCCCGGGCCGAATTAACTATGGCTACACCTTC	CASSLPGRINYGYTF
many	13	-	TRBV6-2/TRBV6-3	TRBJ2-3	TGTGCCAGCAGTTACTCGGGGTCCCATACGCAGTATTTT	CASSYSGSHTQYF
many	14	-	TRBV7-9	TRBJ1-5	TGTGCCAGCAGCTTTTGGGACACCAATCAGCCCCAGCATTTT	CASSFWDTNQPQHF
many	15	TRBD1	TRBV28	TRBJ1-1	TGTGCCAGCAGTGCCCGGGACAGGGGTTACACTGAAGCTTTCTTT	CASSARDRGYTEAFF
many	15	-	TRBV7-2	TRBJ1-5	TGTGCCAGCAGCGGTACCCCCGACATTAATCAGCCCCAGCATTTT	CASSGTPDINQPQHF
many	15	-	TRBV7-2	TRBJ1-1	TGTGCCAGCAGCTTAGCCTGGAGCTCCACCACTGAAGCTTTCTTT	CASSLAWSSTTEAFF
many	13	-	TRBV10-3	TRBJ2-7	TGTGCCATCAGGGGGGACGGACCCTACGAGCAGTACTTC	CAIRGDGPYEQYF
few	15	-	TRBV20-1	TRBJ1-5	TGCAGTGCTCCGAGGCGGGGGCCGGGCGATCAGCCCCAGCATTTT	CSAPRRGPGDQPQHF
many	15	-	TRBV7-2	TRBJ1-3	TGTGCCAGCAGCTTTATTACAGACCTAGGAAACACCATATATTTT	CASSFITDLGNTIYF
many	14	-	TRBV5-1	TRBJ2-2	TGCGCCAGCAGCCCCCCCCGAGGGGCCGGGGAGCTGTTTTTT	CASSPPRGAGELFF
many	15	TRBD1	TRBV7-2	TRBJ2-1	TGTGCCAGCAGCGCCCGGGACAGGGGGAGGAATGAGCAGTTCTTC	CASSARDRGRNEQFF